The sample holds many counts of the clone carrying this T cell receptor beta chain. Its matching antigen is unknown. These data come from a study of early T cells in non-severe SARS-CoV-2 infection. On the study more broadly: Bulk RNA from unsorted whole blood was sequenced; chains were unpaired. Study conclusions and caveats: Matching against VDJdb likely underestimated virus-specific expansions, favoring anti-spike CD8.

Individual cDNA molecules each received unique molecular identifiers attached to them. In TCRdb, the 5' RACE reads were re-called with MiXCR into one record per CDR3 protein. The sample has approximately 30,000 distinct CDR3 sequences; about 4.3% are singletons. Per germline, CDR1 MDHEN and CDR2 SYDVKM. CDR3 length: 14 residues. The junction had 7 bases not matched to a gene; V was cut back by 5 bases and J by 14 bases. Material: whole blood. V and J are TRBV28 and TRBJ1-6; 12 positions match TRBD1. The TCR was taken from an adult who was a healthcare worker with PCR-confirmed SARS-CoV-2 infection or an uninfected control (not recorded which). CDR3 amino acids: CASSPGQGARALHF. The CDR3, as DNA: TGTGCCAGCAGTCCGGGACAGGGGGCGAGGGCCCTCCACTTT.